The 26 T cell receptor beta chains listed next were all sequenced from one sample in a study of cytomegalovirus exposure and HLA in healthy donors (dated by TCRdb to between 2016 and 2019). The protocol used for the library was the immunoSEQ multiplex PCR assay. The multiplex PCR relied on a mix of 60 forward primers for TCR Vbeta segments and 13 reverse primers for TCR Jbeta segments. The immuneACCESS repertoire file appears here via TCRdb, limited to in-frame rearrangements. These files lack a portion of the clones; in checked studies, under half of the deficit traces to unresolved V genes, and the cause of the others is not known. The sample contains around 160,000 clones, approximately 82% of them found a single time. Clones ranked in the top ten supply more than 1.4% of the sample. The specimen sequenced was PBMCs. These receptors all stem from a male donor in good health and CMV-seronegative.

This clone came up a few times. The genes are TRBV27 and TRBJ2-3; 12 bases line up with TRBD2. In germline, CDR1 is MNHEY, CDR2 SMNVEV (reference sequence). CDR3 length: 19 residues. J gave up 8 bases and V 2 bases, and 17 bases lay outside the gene matches. CDR3 sequence (DNA): TGTGCCAGCAGTTTAAAACCCCCCGCTTCTAGCGGGAGGGCCGGTACGCAGTATTTT. Its protein product is CASSLKPPASSGRAGTQYF.

The chain combines TRBV5-1 with TRBJ1-6; possible D gene TRBD1, 5 bases. V was clipped by 7 bases and J by 9 bases, with 23 bases between them. Per the germline V gene, CDR1 is SGHRS and CDR2 is YFSETQ. CDR3 length: 16 residues. Written as DNA, the CDR3 is TGCGCCAGCTCAATCCTAAATGGGGACTCTGGTTCACCCCTCCACTTT. Translating gives CASSILNGDSGSPLHF.

This clone came up a few times. The chain carries TRBV7-2 and TRBJ2-7; D is perhaps TRBD2 (5 bases). The CDR3 loop spans 13 amino acids. Trimming pared 6 bases from V and 2 bases from J, leaving 11 bases between. In germline, CDR1 is SGHTA, CDR2 FQGNSA. For the CDR3, the DNA is TGTGCCAGCAGTTACGGACTCACCTACGAGCAGTACTTC. This encodes CASSYGLTYEQYF. Based on the CDR3 plus reference TRBV7-2 and TRBJ2-7, the full variable domain is GAGVSQSPSNKVTEKGKDVELRCDPISGHTALYWYRQSLGQGLEFLIYFQGNSAPDKSGLPSDRFSAERTGGSVSTLTIQRTQQEDSAVYLCASSYGLTYEQYFGPGTRLTVT.

The gene calls are TRBV9 and TRBJ1-1, with a weak D call TRBD1 (6 bases). In germline, CDR1 is SGDLS, CDR2 YYNGEE. Trimming took 1 base from V and 0 from J, leaving 13 bases between them. The CDR3 is 16 residues long. The CDR3 DNA is TGTGCCAGCAGCGTAAGCGGACAGTCCATGAACACTGAAGCTTTCTTT. This encodes CASSVSGQSMNTEAFF. Filled out from reference TRBV9 and TRBJ1-1, the complete variable domain reads DSGVTQTPKHLITATGQRVTLRCSPRSGDLSVYWYQQSLDQGLQFLIQYYNGEERAKGNILERFSAQQFPDLHSELNLSSLELGDSALYFCASSVSGQSMNTEAFFGQGTRLTVV.

This clone was seen a single time. The chain combines TRBV29-1 with TRBJ1-2; perhaps TRBD1 as D (5 bases). Trimming stripped 2 bases from V and 8 bases from J, with 15 bases between. The CDR3 is 13 amino acids. Germline V gene sequence: CDR1 SQVTM, CDR2 ANQGSEA. The CDR3 DNA is TGCAGCGTTGAAAAAACAGGCACCCACGGCTACACCTTC. This gives the protein CSVEKTGTHGYTF.

The chain carries TRBV12-1 and TRBJ1-6. TRBV12-1 is tagged as a pseudogene. The CDR3 length is 14 residues. The CDR3 reads CASSLRGQDSPLHF. The DNA of the CDR3 is TGTGCCAGCAGCTTGCGGGGGCAAGATTCACCCCTCCACTTT.

The gene calls are TRBV9 and TRBJ2-2, with a weak D call TRBD2 (6 bases). The CDR3 is 14 residues long. V was trimmed by 4 bases and J by 0 bases, leaving 7 bases between them. Germline CDR1 is SGDLS and CDR2 is YYNGEE. As DNA, the CDR3 is TGTGCCAGCAGCAGGACTACGAACACCGGGGAGCTGTTTTTT. Translating gives CASSRTTNTGELFF.

V is TRBV6-4 and J is TRBJ2-1; 8 bases fit TRBD1. Germline V gene sequence: CDR1 MRHNA, CDR2 SNTAGT. Germline trimming cut 3 bases from V and 3 bases from J; bases unmatched to any gene: 4. The CDR3 sequence is 15 residues long. CDR3 protein: CASSEGQGHYNEQFF. The CDR3 region has the DNA TGTGCCAGCAGTGAAGGACAGGGACACTACAATGAGCAGTTCTTC.

This clone has more than one count but fewer than ten. V usage is TRBV5-4 and J usage is TRBJ2-5; a weak D match, TRBD2 (6 bases). The CDR3 length is 14 residues. Germline lookup yields CDR1 SGHNT and CDR2 YYREEE (reference sequence). V gave up 0 bases and J gave up 3 bases, with 9 bases separating them. The DNA for the CDR3 is TGTGCCAGCAGCTTGGTGGCTAGCGAAGAGACCCAGTACTTC. Its translation: CASSLVASEETQYF.

The chain joins TRBV6-1 to TRBJ1-3; D remains unclear. Trimming took off 4 bases at V and 1 base at J, with 5 bases between the two ends. The CDR3 covers 13 residues. The germline V gene has CDR1 MNHNS and CDR2 SASEGT. The CDR3 spells CASSGRSGNTIYF. CDR3 nucleotide sequence: TGTGCCAGCAGTGGCAGGTCTGGAAACACCATATATTTT.

CDR3: CASSFMGAYNEKLFF. The CDR3 nucleotides are TGCGCCAGCAGCTTTATGGGGGCCTATAATGAAAAACTGTTTTTT. The chain has TRBV5-1 and TRBJ1-4; possible D gene TRBD1, 6 bases. CDR1 is SGHRS, CDR2 YFSETQ, per germline. Trimming took 2 bases from V and 4 from J, leaving 12 bases between them. The length of the CDR3 is 15 residues.

Worth noting for this clone: Other DNA sequences in the same sample also yield this CDR3. CDR3 nucleotides: TGTGCCAGTAGCACGACAGGGGATTCACCCCTCCACTTT. As protein: CASSTTGDSPLHF. The V and J genes are TRBV19 and TRBJ1-6; 8 bases agree with TRBD1. This CDR3 contains 13 residues. The V segment lost 6 bases and the J segment 8 bases; nucleotides outside the gene matches: 3. Germline CDR1 is LNHDA and CDR2 is SQIVND (reference sequence).

This clone was counted between two and nine times. At one end, the junction sequence differs from germline, possibly due to a read error. This sequence joins TRBV2 and TRBJ1-3, with D possibly matching TRBD1 (6 bases). Germline V gives CDR1 SNHLY, CDR2 FYNNEI. The CDR3 is made up of 14 amino acids. Here the CDR3 DNA reads TGTGCCAGCTTGGGGGGGCTACCTGGGAACACCATATATTTT. Its translation: CASLGGLPGNTIYF.

This clone came up once. The chain combines TRBV6-1 with TRBJ1-2, with D maybe TRBD1 (5 bases). CDR3 size: 15 residues. Germline V gene sequence: CDR1 MNHNS, CDR2 SASEGT. The V and J ends lost 1 base and 4 bases respectively, with 13 bases between them. The CDR3 DNA follows: TGTGCCAGCAGTGAAGGACGAACAGGCACCTATGGCTACACCTTC. This gives the protein CASSEGRTGTYGYTF.

This clone appeared once. The chain links TRBV28 to TRBJ1-2; D might be TRBD1 (5 bases). In germline, CDR1 is MDHEN, CDR2 SYDVKM. V lost 9 bases and J 8 bases, leaving 13 bases between the germline ends. The CDR3 extends over 11 amino acids. The DNA for the CDR3 is TGTGCCAGTTTGGGGCCGGAAGGCTACACCTTC. This sequence encodes CASLGPEGYTF.

This chain joins TRBV7-2 and TRBJ1-1; D ambiguous. CDR1 is SGHTA, CDR2 FQGNSA, per germline. The CDR3 contains 13 residues. The V end was cut by 1 base, the J end by 8 bases, with 11 bases between. The CDR3, as DNA: TGTGCCAGCAGCTTAGATACCGCGATAGAAGCTTTCTTT. It yields the protein CASSLDTAIEAFF.

The chain uses TRBV12-2 and TRBJ2-7; the table's D call TRBD2 went unverified against the DNA. TRBV12-2 is a pseudogene locus. CDR3 length: 16 residues. CDR3 coding DNA: TGTGCAAGTCGCTTAGCGCTCGGGGGAGGCTCCTACGAGCAGTACTTC. Translating it yields CASRLALGGGSYEQYF.

The chain couples TRBV5-1 to TRBJ1-2; 7 nucleotides agree with TRBD1. This CDR3 region has 12 residues. CDR1 and CDR2 from the germline V gene are SGHRS and YFSETQ. V lost 4 bases to trimming and J lost 8 bases; unmatched junction nucleotides: 5. The CDR3 DNA is TGCGCCAGCAGCGCCGACAGGGACGGCTACACCTTC. Translating gives CASSADRDGYTF.

The chain combines TRBV19 with TRBJ1-4, with 9 positions matching TRBD1. The germline V gene has CDR1 LNHDA and CDR2 SQIVND (reference sequence). The CDR3 is made up of 14 amino acids. J lost 7 bases, V lost 5 bases, and 5 bases had no gene match. The CDR3 region is CASSAQGAGEKLFF. CDR3 nucleotide sequence: TGTGCCAGTAGTGCACAGGGGGCCGGTGAAAAACTGTTTTTT.

Notes on this clone: Different DNA sequences within this sample yield the same CDR3. CDR3 region: CASSEDQGDEQYF. CDR3 nucleotides: TGTGCCAGCAGTGAGGACCAGGGTGACGAGCAGTACTTC. The chain carries TRBV2 and TRBJ2-7; a possible D gene is TRBD1 (5 bases). This CDR3 is built from 13 residues. Germline CDR1 SNHLY, CDR2 FYNNEI. V gave up 3 bases and J gave up 5 bases, with 11 bases separating them.

The rearrangement joins TRBV4-2 to TRBJ2-3; D perhaps matches TRBD2 (6 bases). This CDR3 has 17 residues. In germline, CDR1 is LGHNA, CDR2 YNFKEQ. V lost 0 bases to trimming and J lost 4 bases, with 17 bases between them. As DNA, the CDR3 is TGTGCCAGCAGCCAAGATTTCCCCGGGAGAGGGCCAGATACGCAGTATTTT. It translates to CASSQDFPGRGPDTQYF.

This chain connects TRBV5-1 to TRBJ2-1; a possible D gene is TRBD2 (5 bases). Germline loops: CDR1 SGHRS, CDR2 YFSETQ. The CDR3 contains 12 residues. The V end was cut by 2 bases, the J end by 6 bases, with 6 bases between. CDR3 sequence (DNA): TGCGCCAGCAGCTTAGGAGGCAATGAGCAGTTCTTC. Amino acids: CASSLGGNEQFF. The variable domain in full, completed from reference TRBV5-1 and TRBJ2-1, reads KAGVTQTPRYLIKTRGQQVTLSCSPISGHRSVSWYQQTPGQGLQFLFEYFSETQRNKGNFPGRFSGRQFSNSRSEMNVSTLELGDSALYLCASSLGGNEQFFGPGTRLTVL.

V usage is TRBV10-3 and J usage is TRBJ2-3, with 10 nucleotides matching TRBD1. With 9 bases clipped from V and 4 bases from J, the junction kept 4 bases outside the gene matches. Germline assignment: CDR1 ENHRY and CDR2 SYGVKD. CDR3 length: 13 residues. The CDR3 bases are TGTGCCATTGCGACAGGGGGCCCAGATACGCAGTATTTT. Encoded protein: CAIATGGPDTQYF.

The chain carries TRBV5-1 and TRBJ1-1; 8 bases match TRBD1. The V segment lost 1 base and the J segment 2 bases; nucleotides outside the gene matches: 4. Germline assignment: CDR1 SGHRS and CDR2 YFSETQ. The CDR3 totals 15 residues. CDR3 sequence reads: CASSLQGAPNTEAFF. DNA of the CDR3: TGCGCCAGCAGCTTGCAGGGGGCTCCTAACACTGAAGCTTTCTTT.

V and J are TRBV10-3 and TRBJ2-5; a possible D gene is TRBD2 (5 bases). The CDR3 consists of 14 residues. V was shortened by 10 bases and J by 5 bases, with 20 bases between the two germline ends. Germline CDR1 is ENHRY and CDR2 is SYGVKD. The CDR3 sequence: CATQLGSEEETQYF. The CDR3 coding sequence is TGTGCCACCCAATTAGGGTCGGAGGAGGAGACCCAGTACTTC.

The chain combines TRBV7-9 with TRBJ2-7, with TRBD1 as a possible D gene (6 bases). Germline-derived CDR1 and CDR2 are SEHNR and FQNEAQ (reference sequence). Trimming removed 6 bases at V and 6 bases at J, with 12 bases between. This CDR3 comprises 12 residues. As DNA, the CDR3 is TGTGCCAGCAGGTCAGGGGTGTTCGAGCAGTACTTC. Translation: CASRSGVFEQYF.